The 31 T cell receptor beta chains in this list originate from one sample, sequenced in a study of blood T cells in healthy people across ages (dated by TCRdb to between 2014 and 2017). The library came from 5' RACE. This sample was sequenced with an Illumina HiSeq 2500. A second PCR of about 7 to 12 cycles was performed with a sample-barcoded 5' primer and a J-beta primer mix. TCRdb cleaned the public reads at Q25 with fastp, built clones with MiXCR and kept in-frame beta chains. Rows are unified per CDR3 protein, each entry keeping the most common DNA and genes. This sample lists around 1.5 million distinct CDR3 sequences; around two fifths were detected once. The top ten clonotypes cover 7% to 9.5% of the sample. The sample taken for sequencing was blood. These receptors came from a young woman in good health.

In its sample, this clonotype was seen a few times. The chain carries TRBV4-1 and TRBJ2-1, with 7 bases fitting TRBD2. The DNA end favors TRBJ2-7, so the J call may be wrong. Germline-derived CDR1 and CDR2 are MGHRA and YSYEKL. The CDR3 is 14 residues long. CDR3 sequence reads: CASSPAGTNNEQYF. DNA for the CDR3: TGCGCCAGCAGCCCGGCCGGGACTAACAATGAGCAGTACTTC.

This clonotype showed up many times. This chain connects TRBV10-3 to TRBJ2-3; D not certain. Germline V gives CDR1 ENHRY, CDR2 SYGVKD. CDR3 length: 14 residues. With 6 bases removed from V and 5 bases from J, the gap between germline ends came to 15 bases. This CDR3 reads CAIRRTENGDTQYF. The CDR3 DNA follows: TGTGCCATCAGGCGGACGGAAAATGGAGATACGCAGTATTTT.

The chain employs TRBV6-1 and TRBJ2-1; TRBD2 matches at 10 bases. V lost 3 bases to trimming and J lost 4 bases; unmatched junction nucleotides: 3. Per the germline V gene, CDR1 is MNHNS and CDR2 is SASEGT. The CDR3 runs to 15 residues. The CDR3 bases are TGTGCCAGCAGTGATAGCGGGGGGCTATACAATGAGCAGTTCTTC. Amino acid sequence: CASSDSGGLYNEQFF.

A word on this clonotype: This clone may be a read error of a much larger clone one base away. The J gene is TRBJ2-3, the V gene TRBV7-2; D unclear. CDR3 length equals 13 residues. Trimming cost V 5 bases and J 2 bases, with 8 bases left between them. From germline, CDR1 is SGHTA and CDR2 FQGNSA. In DNA, the CDR3 is TGTACCAGCAGCCCCCGGATCACAGATACGCAGTATTTT. It translates to CTSSPRITDTQYF.

The V gene is TRBV29-1, the J gene TRBJ2-7; TRBD1 aligns across 9 bases. This CDR3 has 12 residues. V lost 6 bases and J lost 4; bases outside the gene matches: 4. The V gene's germline CDR1 is SQVTM and CDR2 ANQGSEA. The CDR3: CSVGTGLYEQYF. The DNA for the CDR3 is TGCAGCGTAGGGACAGGGTTATACGAGCAGTACTTC.

CDR3 sequence reads: CSANSIQETQYF. The CDR3, as DNA: TGCAGTGCTAACAGCATCCAAGAGACCCAGTACTTC. The chain combines TRBV20-1 with TRBJ2-5, with D hard to call. Trimming stripped 4 bases from V and 1 base from J, with 7 bases between. The CDR3 has 12 residues. CDR1 is DFQATT, CDR2 SNEGSKA, per germline (reference sequence).

The table lists this clonotype with a few counts. The V and J genes are TRBV3-1 and TRBJ1-1; no clear D. Trimming pared 3 bases from V and 6 bases from J, leaving 8 bases between. The CDR3 covers 12 residues. The germline V gene has CDR1 LGHDT and CDR2 YNNKEL (reference sequence). DNA of the CDR3: TGTGCCAGCAGCCATAAGAGGGCTGAAGCTTTCTTT. This codes for CASSHKRAEAFF. The entire variable domain, with the rest obtained from reference TRBV3-1 and TRBJ1-1, is as follows: DTAVSQTPKYLVTQMGNDKSIKCEQNLGHDTMYWYKQDSKKFLKIMFSYNNKELIINETVPNRFSPKSPDKAHLNLHINSLELGDSAVYFCASSHKRAEAFFGQGTRLTVV.

V gene TRBV5-5 combines with J gene TRBJ2-1, with TRBD2 matching 9 bases. The CDR3 is 14 amino acids. V dropped 7 bases and J dropped 4; count of bases not matched to a gene: 6. Germline lookup yields CDR1 SGHKS and CDR2 YYEKEE (reference sequence). The CDR3 bases are TGTGCCAGCGGGGGGCTAGCGGGATACAATGAGCAGTTCTTC. Protein sequence: CASGGLAGYNEQFF.

The chain uses TRBV29-1 and TRBJ2-1; D possibly corresponds to TRBD1 (5 bases). V dropped 7 bases and J dropped 8 bases, with 24 bases sitting between them. This CDR3 has 15 amino acids. Germline CDR1 reads SQVTM; CDR2 reads ANQGSEA. CDR3 region: CSAAKDNTFVDEQFF. As DNA, the CDR3 is TGCAGCGCCGCAAAGGACAATACCTTTGTGGATGAGCAGTTCTTC.

This clonotype was observed a single time. A read error may explain this, as a much larger clone is one base away. The gene calls are TRBV12-5 and TRBJ2-1; TRBD1 might be the D (6 bases). In germline, CDR1 is LGHNT, CDR2 FRNRAP. The CDR3 has 14 amino acids. CDR3 sequence: CASAAAQGYSEQFF. CDR3 in DNA: TGTGCTAGTGCCGCCGCCCAGGGGTACAGTGAGCAGTTCTTC.

V is TRBV12-3 or TRBV12-4 and J is TRBJ2-7, with D maybe TRBD2 (6 bases). The J call may be incorrect, as the DNA end agrees better with TRBJ2-5. The CDR3 is 14 amino acids. CDR3 residues: CASSPRLVEETQYF. As DNA, the CDR3 is TGTGCCAGCAGTCCTCGACTAGTGGAAGAGACCCAGTACTTC.

The table lists this clonotype with a few counts. The J gene is TRBJ2-5, the V gene TRBV28, with a possible D match to TRBD2 (7 bases). The CDR3 runs to 16 residues. V lost 3 bases and J lost 1, with 15 bases in between. Per germline, CDR1 MDHEN and CDR2 SYDVKM. DNA for the CDR3: TGTGCCAGCAGTTTTGGTCGGGGGGCCGGCCAAGAGACCCAGTACTTC. Translating it yields CASSFGRGAGQETQYF.

This rearrangement joins TRBV10-3 to TRBJ2-1; 12 bases align to TRBD2. J gave up 8 bases and V 3 bases, and 14 bases lay outside the gene matches. The CDR3 has 18 residues. The germline V gene encodes CDR1 ENHRY and CDR2 SYGVKD. CDR3 DNA sequence: TGTGCCATCAGTGAAGGGGGGATTACGGGACTAGCGGGCCATGAGCAGTTCTTC. Residues: CAISEGGITGLAGHEQFF.

This clonotype was recorded at least ten times. The chain uses TRBV7-2 and TRBJ2-3; the D is unclear. V dropped 3 bases and J dropped 4 bases, with 8 bases sitting between them. The CDR3 spans 13 residues. Germline loops: CDR1 SGHTA, CDR2 FQGNSA. In nucleotides, the CDR3 is TGTGCCAGCAGCTTCGGCTTAGCAGATACGCAGTATTTT. Protein product: CASSFGLADTQYF.

This clonotype was detected a few times. The CDR3 spells CASSYRSPGTSGYNEQFF. The CDR3, as DNA: TGTGCCAGCAGTTATCGATCCCCGGGGACTAGCGGGTACAATGAGCAGTTCTTC. This chain links TRBV6-5 with TRBJ2-1; 12 bases align to TRBD2. Losses at the gene ends were 3 bases for V and 4 bases for J; bases not matched to a gene: 10. This CDR3 contains 18 residues. CDR1 MNHEY and CDR2 SVGAGI come from the germline V gene.

Concerning this clonotype: A much larger clone lies a single base off, so this may be a read error. The chain recombines TRBV7-2 with TRBJ2-3, with 7 bases matching TRBD2. J gave up 0 bases and V 5 bases, and 11 bases lay outside the gene matches. This CDR3 is 17 amino acids long. In germline, CDR1 is SGHTA, CDR2 FQGNSA. CDR3 protein: CTSSPRRTRQSTDTQYF. CDR3 sequence (DNA): TGTACCAGCAGCCCCCGGAGGACTAGACAAAGCACAGATACGCAGTATTTT. Full variable domain (rest looked up from reference TRBV7-2 and TRBJ2-3): GAGVSQSPSNKVTEKGKDVELRCDPISGHTALYWYRQSLGQGLEFLIYFQGNSAPDKSGLPSDRFSAERTGGSVSTLTIQRTQQEDSAVYLCTSSPRRTRQSTDTQYFGPGTRLTVL.

This clonotype was counted between two and nine times. This chain joins TRBV5-1 and TRBJ2-1; 8 bases agree with TRBD2. Unmatched junction bases numbered 17, after V lost 6 bases and J lost 6 bases. Germline V CDR1 and CDR2: SGHRS, YFSETQ. This CDR3 spans 17 amino acids. The CDR3 coding sequence is TGCGCCAGCACCCCCACCCCCACTAGCGGTCAAGGCAATGAGCAGTTCTTC. Translated, it gives CASTPTPTSGQGNEQFF.

This chain joins TRBV20-1 and TRBJ2-1, with 7 bases lining up with TRBD2. The V segment lost 6 bases and the J segment 4 bases; nucleotides outside the gene matches: 18. This CDR3 is built from 17 residues. Germline lookup yields CDR1 DFQATT and CDR2 SNEGSKA (reference sequence). The CDR3 spells CSAVRDYRSRQYNEQFF. The DNA of the CDR3 is TGCAGTGCCGTCCGGGACTACCGGTCGCGACAATACAATGAGCAGTTCTTC.

The chain recombines TRBV6-1 with TRBJ1-1, with 7 positions matching TRBD1. The CDR3 is 11 amino acids. Trimming took 4 bases from V and 11 from J; bases not matched to a gene: 4. Germline values: CDR1 MNHNS, CDR2 SASEGT. Written as DNA, the CDR3 is TGTGCCAGCAGTGTGGCAGGGGGGGCTTTCTTT. Translated, it gives CASSVAGGAFF.

The table lists this clonotype with a few counts. The CDR3 bases are TGTGCCACCAGTACGACCGACCTTCCGGGGGCCTACAATGAGCAGTTCTTC. Amino acids: CATSTTDLPGAYNEQFF. The rearrangement uses TRBV15 and TRBJ2-1; D possibly corresponds to TRBD2 (6 bases). In germline, CDR1 is LNHNV, CDR2 YYDKDF (reference sequence). V lost 6 bases to trimming and J lost 2 bases, with 20 bases between them. The CDR3 sequence is 17 residues long.

The chain joins TRBV10-3 to TRBJ1-4, with D maybe TRBD1 (5 bases). CDR1 and CDR2 (germline): ENHRY, SYGVKD. The CDR3 totals 14 residues. V lost 2 bases to trimming and J lost 7 bases, with 11 bases between them. DNA for the CDR3: TGTGCCATCAGTGAGACAGGCGGGGGTGAAAAACTGTTTTTT. Amino acids: CAISETGGGEKLFF.

The sample holds a few counts of this clonotype. Since a much larger clone is just one base distant, this may be a read error. The rearrangement uses TRBV29-1 and TRBJ2-1; D gene ambiguous. V lost 4 bases to trimming and J lost 13 bases, with 23 bases between them. Germline-derived CDR1 and CDR2 are SQVTM and ANQGSEA. The CDR3 extends over 14 amino acids. The CDR3: CSVVWLGQLETQFF. The CDR3 nucleotides are TGCAGCGTTGTATGGCTCGGGCAGTTGGAGACCCAGTTCTTC.

The CDR3, as DNA: TGCGCCAGCAGTGGGCAACTAGCGGATACGCAGTATTTT. It encodes CASSGQLADTQYF. V is TRBV10-1 and J is TRBJ2-3; 7 positions match TRBD2. The CDR3 covers 13 residues. V gave up 4 bases and J gave up 6 bases; unmatched junction bases: 4. From germline, CDR1 is WNHNN and CDR2 SYGVQD (reference sequence).

The genes are TRBV18 and TRBJ2-4; D is tentatively TRBD1 or TRBD2 (5 bases each). This CDR3 comprises 12 residues. Germline assignment: CDR1 KGHSH and CDR2 LQKENI. V gave up 3 bases and J gave up 5 bases, with 5 bases separating them. CDR3 loop: CASSPGQNIQYF. The DNA for the CDR3 is TGTGCCAGCTCACCGGGACAAAACATTCAGTACTTC.

For this clonotype: One end of the junction is discordant with germline, which a read error may explain. This chain uses TRBV7-9 with TRBJ1-2; tentative D call: TRBD1 (6 bases). Germline V gene lookup returns CDR1 SEHNR and CDR2 FQNEAQ (reference sequence). This CDR3 comprises 12 residues. Here the CDR3 DNA reads TGTGCCGGCAGCCCAGGGGATCGTGGCTACACCTTC. It specifies CAGSPGDRGYTF.

The chain combines TRBV6-1 with TRBJ2-1; 14 bases match TRBD2. The junction had 10 bases not matched to a gene; V was cut back by 6 bases and J by 9 bases. CDR3 size: 16 residues. The germline gives CDR1 MNHNS, CDR2 SASEGT. Here the CDR3 reads CASSQKGLAGDGEQFF. The DNA for the CDR3 is TGTGCCAGCAGCCAAAAGGGACTAGCGGGGGACGGTGAGCAGTTCTTC.

Written as DNA, the CDR3 is TGTGCCTGGACCCTACCGCCGGGAGTTTCTGAAAACATTCAGTACTTC. Its translation is CAWTLPPGVSENIQYF. The chain carries TRBV30 and TRBJ2-4, with D possibly matching TRBD2 (6 bases). CDR1 GTSNPN and CDR2 SVGIG come from the germline V gene (reference sequence). The CDR3 runs to 16 residues. Trimming removed 4 bases from V and 5 bases from J, with 21 bases in between.

The chain carries TRBV6-1 and TRBJ1-5; D remains unclear. The CDR3 is 16 residues long. Germline-derived CDR1 and CDR2 are MNHNS and SASEGT. V was trimmed by 8 bases and J by 5 bases, leaving 22 bases between them. CDR3 residues: CASLRGAIPGYQPQHF. CDR3 nucleotides: TGTGCCAGCCTCCGGGGAGCCATCCCTGGGTATCAGCCCCAGCATTTT.

V usage is TRBV27 and J usage is TRBJ2-1, with D perhaps matching TRBD2 (5 bases). The ends were cut back, 6 bases at V and 9 bases at J, with 12 bases in the middle. CDR3 length equals 12 residues. Germline assignment: CDR1 MNHEY and CDR2 SMNVEV (reference sequence). CDR3 sequence (DNA): TGTGCCAGCAGGGGAGTGGGTGGTGAGCAGTTCTTC. Translation gives CASRGVGGEQFF.

This clonotype was found a few times. The chain links TRBV28 to TRBJ1-6; the match to TRBD1 covers 9 bases. Germline V lookup: CDR1 MDHEN, CDR2 SYDVKM. This CDR3 has 14 residues. Trimming took 6 bases from V and 11 from J; bases not matched to a gene: 8. The CDR3 is CASRSTGGPAPLHF. CDR3 DNA: TGTGCCAGCAGGTCTACAGGGGGCCCAGCACCCCTCCACTTT.

This clonotype was seen ten or more times. The rearrangement uses TRBV4-1 and TRBJ2-1, with 10 bases lining up with TRBD1. The CDR3 totals 14 residues. Germline-derived CDR1 and CDR2 are MGHRA and YSYEKL. The junction had 5 bases not matched to a gene; V was cut back by 5 bases and J by 7 bases. In nucleotides, the CDR3 is TGCGCCAGCAGCTCGGGACAGGGGATGAATGAGCAGTTCTTC. Amino acid sequence: CASSSGQGMNEQFF.